One sample yielded the 30 T cell receptor gamma chains listed below, sequenced in a study of Vδ1+ human thymocytes. Study findings and constraints: In the thymus, TRG and TRD repertoires looked highly polyclonal with Gaussian CDR3 lengths.

No antigen has been assigned to these receptors. RNA was extracted from the cells and then reverse transcribed. The CDR3 regions were amplified by multiplex PCR from V-gene primers to a constant-region primer. TCRdb processed the multiplex PCR reads again with the CATT caller. The table lists tens of thousands of gamma-chain clones, roughly 13% of them singletons. The material sequenced was Vdelta1+ gamma-delta thymocytes from the thymus. Noted subset: FACS-sorted CD3+ TCRalphabeta- TCRVdelta1+ TCRVdelta2- thymocytes. These receptors were taken from a child less than two years old who had congenital heart surgery.

This clone was observed a few times. The chain employs TRGV2 and TRGJ1 or TRGJ2. Germline V CDR1 and CDR2: EGSNGY, YDSYNSKV. The CDR3 totals 15 residues. V lost 0 bases and J lost 4; bases outside the gene matches: 9. DNA for the CDR3: TGTGCCACCTGGGACGGGCGTAATGGATATTATAAGAAACTCTTT. This sequence encodes CATWDGRNGYYKKLF.

In its sample, this clone is medium-sized. The same CDR3 is also encoded by other DNA sequences in this sample. The genes are TRGV9 and TRGJ1 or TRGJ2. Losses at the gene ends were 3 bases for V and 0 bases for J; bases not matched to a gene: 5. The CDR3 has 14 amino acids. Germline-derived CDR1 and CDR2 are GITISATS and ISYDGTV (reference sequence). The CDR3 DNA follows: TGTGCCTTGTGGGAGCCCTCGAATTATTATAAGAAACTCTTT. Amino acids: CALWEPSNYYKKLF.

This clone was detected a few times. The chain couples TRGV8 to TRGJP1. Germline loops: CDR1 VENAVY, CDR2 YDSYNSRV. V trimming: 6 bases; J trimming: 2 bases; junction bases outside the gene matches: 9. The CDR3 spans 15 residues. CDR3 loop: CATWTPPTTGWFKIF. The CDR3 DNA sequence: TGTGCCACCTGGACCCCCCCCACCACTGGTTGGTTCAAGATATTT.

Worth noting for this clone: A read error may be the cause here, since a much bigger clone is one base away. V gene TRGV2 combines with J gene TRGJ1 or TRGJ2. This CDR3 comprises 12 residues. Germline lookup yields CDR1 EGSNGY and CDR2 YDSYNSKV. J lost 8 bases, V lost 0 bases, and 4 bases had no gene match. CDR3 in amino acids: CATWDGPNKKLF. The DNA for the CDR3 is TGTGCCACCTGGGACGGGCCTAATAAGAAACTCTTT.

This clone was found a few times. V usage is TRGV2 and J usage is TRGJ1 or TRGJ2. The CDR3 covers 15 residues. Per the germline V gene, CDR1 is EGSNGY and CDR2 is YDSYNSKV. The V gene end was trimmed by 0 bases and the J gene end by 4 bases; junction bases not matched to a gene: 9. CDR3 region: CATWDGPWGYYKKLF. In DNA form, the CDR3 reads TGTGCCACCTGGGACGGGCCTTGGGGGTATTATAAGAAACTCTTT.

In this sample, this clone turned up a few times. The chain joins TRGV4 to TRGJP1. This CDR3 region has 14 residues. Germline values: CDR1 EGSTGY, CDR2 YDSYTSSV. Trimming cost V 3 bases and J 8 bases; bases outside gene matches: 9. CDR3: CATWDPLYGWFKIF. The CDR3 DNA reads as TGTGCCACCTGGGATCCCCTGTACGGTTGGTTCAAGATATTT.

This clone is medium-sized. The chain uses TRGV9 and TRGJP1. The CDR3 runs to 15 residues. Germline values: CDR1 GITISATS, CDR2 ISYDGTV (reference sequence). With 5 bases clipped from V and 9 bases from J, the junction kept 15 bases outside the gene matches. The CDR3 bases are TGTGCCTTGTGGGTGAGGAAGGCGCCGAGTTGGTTCAAGATATTT. This translates into CALWVRKAPSWFKIF.

The chain is built from TRGV8 and TRGJ1 or TRGJ2. CDR3 length equals 15 residues. The junction had 9 bases not matched to a gene; V was cut back by 3 bases and J by 1 base. The germline CDR1 and CDR2 sequences are VENAVY and YDSYNSRV. The CDR3: CATWDLSANYYKKLF. The DNA for the CDR3 is TGTGCCACCTGGGATCTTTCGGCCAATTATTATAAGAAACTCTTT.

V gene TRGV9 combines with J gene TRGJP1. This CDR3 region has 14 residues. Germline CDR1 reads GITISATS; CDR2 reads ISYDGTV (reference sequence). Trimming at V came to 4 bases and at J to 0 bases, leaving 2 bases not matched to a gene. CDR3 bases: TGTGCCTTGTGGGACGATACCACTGGTTGGTTCAAGATATTT. This codes for CALWDDTTGWFKIF.

A few counts support this clone. V is TRGV4 and J is TRGJ1 or TRGJ2. The V segment lost 4 bases and the J segment 4 bases; nucleotides outside the gene matches: 10. This CDR3 has 14 residues. The germline V gene has CDR1 EGSTGY and CDR2 YDSYTSSV. The CDR3 protein is CATWDMGAYYKKLF. DNA for the CDR3: TGTGCCACCTGGGACATGGGGGCGTATTATAAGAAACTCTTT.

The chain is built from TRGV9 and TRGJ1 or TRGJ2. This CDR3 comprises 11 residues. CDR1 and CDR2 from the germline V gene are GITISATS and ISYDGTV (reference sequence). With 6 bases clipped from V and 7 bases from J, the junction kept 6 bases outside the gene matches. DNA for the CDR3: TGTGCCTTGTGGCTGGGGTATAAGAAACTCTTT. This encodes CALWLGYKKLF.

This clone was seen only a few times. The chain combines TRGV9 with TRGJ1 or TRGJ2. CDR3 length equals 16 residues. CDR1 and CDR2 from the germline V gene are GITISATS and ISYDGTV (reference sequence). After removal of 2 bases from V and 0 bases from J, the junction contained 10 bases not matched to a gene. This chain's CDR3 is CALWEGSRLNYYKKLF. CDR3 nucleotide sequence: TGTGCCTTGTGGGAGGGATCCCGGCTGAATTATTATAAGAAACTCTTT.

This clone turned up a few times. The chain uses TRGV5 and TRGJ1 or TRGJ2. Trimming took 0 bases from V and 11 from J; bases not matched to a gene: 7. Germline V lookup: CDR1 VINAFY, CDR2 YDVSNSKD. CDR3 size: 12 residues. The chain's CDR3 is CATWDRPGEKLF. Written as DNA, the CDR3 is TGTGCCACCTGGGACAGGCCTGGAGAGAAACTCTTT.

The sample holds a few counts of this clone. The rearrangement uses TRGV8 and TRGJP2. J gave up 3 bases and V 4 bases, and 5 bases lay outside the gene matches. CDR3 length equals 14 residues. Looked up from germline, CDR1 is VENAVY and CDR2 is YDSYNSRV. CDR3 residues: CATWERCSDWIKTF. The CDR3 DNA reads TGTGCCACCTGGGAGCGATGTAGTGATTGGATCAAGACGTTT.

This clone has more than one count but fewer than ten. Other DNA variants within this sample encode the same CDR3. The rearrangement uses TRGV5 and TRGJP2. The V and J ends lost 0 bases and 3 bases, in that order; junction bases with no gene match: 7. Germline lookup yields CDR1 VINAFY and CDR2 YDVSNSKD. CDR3 size: 16 residues. The CDR3 sequence is CATWDRPRGSDWIKTF. CDR3 bases: TGTGCCACCTGGGACAGGCCTAGAGGTAGTGATTGGATCAAGACGTTT.

This clone turned up a few times. This clone may be a read error of a much larger clone one base away. The V and J genes are TRGV5 and TRGJ1 or TRGJ2. V lost 5 bases, J lost 2 bases, and 3 bases stayed unmatched. CDR1 is VINAFY and CDR2 is YDVSNSKD in the germline V gene. The CDR3 spans 12 residues. Here the CDR3 DNA reads TGTGCCACCTGGGGCCATTATTATAAGAAACTCTTT. Translation gives CATWGHYYKKLF.

The V and J genes are TRGV9 and TRGJ1 or TRGJ2. Trimming at V came to 6 bases and at J to 7 bases, leaving 3 bases not matched to a gene. CDR3 length: 10 amino acids. Germline CDR1 is GITISATS and CDR2 is ISYDGTV (reference sequence). The CDR3 DNA sequence: TGTGCCTTGTGGAGATATAAGAAACTCTTT. Encoded protein: CALWRYKKLF.

As for this clone: Given a much more abundant clone one base away, this may be a read error. The V gene is TRGV9, the J gene TRGJ1 or TRGJ2. In germline, CDR1 is GITISATS, CDR2 ISYDGTV (reference sequence). The CDR3 covers 14 residues. The CDR3 here is CALWEPSNYYKQLF. In DNA, the CDR3 is TGTGCCTTGTGGGAGCCCTCGAATTATTATAAGCAACTCTTT.

Only a few counts were recorded for this clone. This sequence joins TRGV4 and TRGJP1. The CDR3 loop spans 18 amino acids. From germline, CDR1 is EGSTGY and CDR2 YDSYTSSV. The V segment lost 2 bases and the J segment 0 bases; nucleotides outside the gene matches: 12. CDR3 region: CATWDATARNTTGWFKIF. The CDR3, as DNA: TGTGCCACCTGGGATGCGACGGCCCGAAATACCACTGGTTGGTTCAAGATATTT.

This clone was detected only a few times. This rearrangement joins TRGV4 to TRGJ1 or TRGJ2. This CDR3 region has 13 residues. CDR1 is EGSTGY and CDR2 is YDSYTSSV in the germline V gene. J was trimmed by 3 bases and V by 0 bases; bases with no gene match: 2. CDR3 DNA sequence: TGTGCCACCTGGGATGGGTTTTATTATAAGAAACTCTTT. This codes for CATWDGFYYKKLF.

This clone was seen more than once but under ten times. The V gene is TRGV8, the J gene TRGJ1 or TRGJ2. This CDR3 spans 12 amino acids. Germline CDR1 reads VENAVY; CDR2 reads YDSYNSRV. V was pared by 3 bases and J by 5 bases, with 4 bases of the junction left unmatched. The CDR3 loop reads CATWDANYKKLF. The CDR3 nucleotides are TGTGCCACCTGGGATGCAAATTATAAGAAACTCTTT.

This clone was seen a handful of times. V usage is TRGV9 and J usage is TRGJ1 or TRGJ2. CDR1 and CDR2 from the germline V gene are GITISATS and ISYDGTV (reference sequence). The length of the CDR3 is 17 residues. V dropped 0 bases and J dropped 3; count of bases not matched to a gene: 14. The CDR3 reads CALWEVHPEVAYYKKLF. CDR3 DNA: TGTGCCTTGTGGGAGGTGCACCCCGAAGTGGCTTATTATAAGAAACTCTTT.

About this clone: At the DNA level, this CDR3 is encoded by other sequences in the same sample as well. The chain recombines TRGV4 with TRGJP2. V lost 3 bases and J lost 0; bases outside the gene matches: 10. The CDR3 is 17 amino acids. From germline, CDR1 is EGSTGY and CDR2 YDSYTSSV. CDR3 in amino acids: CATWDSPQNSSDWIKTF. The CDR3 coding sequence is TGTGCCACCTGGGATTCTCCCCAAAATAGTAGTGATTGGATCAAGACGTTT.

This clone was picked up a small number of times. At the DNA level, this CDR3 is encoded by other sequences in the same sample as well. V is TRGV5 and J is TRGJ1 or TRGJ2. V shed 4 bases, J shed 4 bases, and the junction held 4 bases outside the gene matches. Per the germline V gene, CDR1 is VINAFY and CDR2 is YDVSNSKD. The length of the CDR3 is 12 residues. In nucleotides, the CDR3 is TGTGCCACCTGGGAGGACTATTATAAGAAACTCTTT. Translation gives CATWEDYYKKLF.

The chain has TRGV4 and TRGJ1 or TRGJ2. The CDR3 spans 13 residues. In germline, CDR1 is EGSTGY, CDR2 YDSYTSSV. J was trimmed by 6 bases and V by 6 bases; bases with no gene match: 11. Here the CDR3 DNA reads TGTGCCACCTGGAATGACTTGAGTTATAAGAAACTCTTT. This encodes CATWNDLSYKKLF.

This clone was seen a handful of times. This sequence joins TRGV8 and TRGJ1 or TRGJ2. The CDR3 is 12 amino acids. The V gene end was trimmed by 6 bases and the J gene end by 3 bases; junction bases not matched to a gene: 5. Germline loops: CDR1 VENAVY, CDR2 YDSYNSRV. The CDR3 nucleotides read TGTGCCACCTGGATCGTTTATTATAAGAAACTCTTT. It codes for CATWIVYYKKLF.

In its sample, this clone was seen a few times. The chain recombines TRGV9 with TRGJ1 or TRGJ2. Germline trimming cut 4 bases from V and 10 bases from J; bases unmatched to any gene: 13. The CDR3 spans 13 residues. In germline, CDR1 is GITISATS, CDR2 ISYDGTV (reference sequence). This CDR3 is CALWDNLRRKKLF. In nucleotides, the CDR3 is TGTGCCTTGTGGGATAACCTTAGAAGGAAGAAACTCTTT.

Notes on this clone: The junction and the germline gene differ at one end; a read error may be behind it. The rearrangement joins TRGV9 to TRGJ1 or TRGJ2. This CDR3 is 10 amino acids long. Germline CDR1 and CDR2: GITISATS and ISYDGTV (reference sequence). CDR3 DNA: TGTGCCCTGTGGGAATGTGTGAAACTCTTT. This encodes CALWECVKLF.

About this clone itself: Just one base apart from a much larger clone, this may be a read error. V gene TRGV9 combines with J gene TRGJ1 or TRGJ2. The germline V gene has CDR1 GITISATS and CDR2 ISYDGTV (reference sequence). This CDR3 spans 14 amino acids. The junction had 17 bases not matched to a gene; V was cut back by 1 base and J by 14 bases. CDR3 sequence reads: CALWEVRQQRAQLF. CDR3 sequence (DNA): TGTGCCTTGTGGGAGGTACGGCAACAAAGAGCCCAACTCTTT.

This clone was counted a few times. One end of the junction does not line up with germline, which may come from a read error. The J gene is TRGJ1 or TRGJ2, the V gene TRGV4. The germline CDR1 and CDR2 sequences are EGSTGY and YDSYTSSV. The CDR3 is 15 residues long. The chain's CDR3 is CATWNGSVGYYKKLF. The CDR3 bases are TGTGCCACCTGGAATGGGTCGGTGGGGTATTATAAGAAACTCTTT.